These 6 T cell receptor beta chains came from one sample sequenced in a study of blood T cells in healthy people across ages. Next came a second PCR, run for roughly 6 to 11 cycles, which used a sample-barcoded 5' primer along with a J-beta primer mix. TCRdb reanalysed the 5' RACE reads using MiXCR and keeps one entry per CDR3 protein. This sample has more than 650,000 distinct CDR3 sequences, with 20% to 30% found just once. This sample also belongs to another study, concerning T cells of mothers and their children.

Sequences were obtained from blood. The receptors were gathered from a boy between 10 and 17 years old in good health.

J is TRBJ1-1 and V is TRBV5-1, with D unresolved. The V end was cut by 0 bases, the J end by 1 base, with 16 bases between. CDR1 and CDR2 from the germline V gene are SGHRS and YFSETQ. This CDR3 is built from 17 residues. The CDR3 DNA is TGCGCCAGCAGCTTGGGCTATGGGTCGGGGAAGAACACTGAAGCTTTCTTT. Residues: CASSLGYGSGKNTEAFF.

This clonotype was observed many times. V is TRBV11-2 and J is TRBJ1-2, with D possibly matching TRBD1 (5 bases). The germline V and J ends were trimmed by 6 bases and 2 bases, with 22 bases remaining between them. Looked up from germline, CDR1 is SGHAT and CDR2 is FQNNGV. This CDR3 comprises 17 residues. CDR3 DNA sequence: TGTGCCAGCAGATCATTACGCCTCCGGGACGGCAACTATGGCTACACCTTC. This encodes CASRSLRLRDGNYGYTF.

This clonotype occurred a few times. The chain links TRBV10-3 to TRBJ2-5; 8 bases are a match to TRBD1. The J call may be incorrect, as the DNA end agrees better with TRBJ2-7. Germline lookup yields CDR1 ENHRY and CDR2 SYGVKD. The CDR3 sequence is 16 residues long. CDR3 region: CAISDPPTGGIYEQYF. The CDR3, as DNA: TGTGCCATCAGTGACCCCCCCACAGGGGGAATCTACGAGCAGTACTTC.

This sequence joins TRBV11-2 and TRBJ1-5; TRBD1 agrees at 8 bases. J lost 7 bases, V lost 4 bases, and 6 bases had no gene match. The germline V gene encodes CDR1 SGHAT and CDR2 FQNNGV. The CDR3 has 14 residues. The CDR3 sequence is CASSYQGAGQPQHF. In DNA, the CDR3 is TGTGCCAGCAGCTATCAGGGGGCGGGACAGCCCCAGCATTTT. Drawing the rest from reference TRBV11-2 and TRBJ1-5, the complete variable domain is EAGVAQSPRYKIIEKRQSVAFWCNPISGHATLYWYQQILGQGPKLLIQFQNNGVVDDSQLPKDRFSAERLKGVDSTLKIQPAKLEDSAVYLCASSYQGAGQPQHFGDGTRLSIL.

V and J are TRBV3-1 and TRBJ2-5; 7 nucleotides align to TRBD1. This CDR3 has 15 residues. V lost 0 bases, J lost 1 base, and 2 bases stayed unmatched. Germline CDR1 LGHDT, CDR2 YNNKEL (reference sequence). CDR3 sequence reads: CASSQDGTAQETQYF. The CDR3 nucleotides read TGTGCCAGCAGCCAAGACGGGACAGCCCAAGAGACCCAGTACTTC.

The CDR3 DNA reads TGTGCCAGCACCCTGGAGGGGGGGACCTACGAGCAGTACTTC. Its protein product is CASTLEGGTYEQYF. The chain has TRBV2 and TRBJ2-7, with D possibly being TRBD2 (7 bases). V dropped 7 bases and J dropped 2 bases, with 15 bases sitting between them. The CDR3 has 14 residues. CDR1 is SNHLY, CDR2 FYNNEI, per germline.